This TCR beta chain emerged from a study of identifying expanded T cells in peripheral blood. Looked up from germline, CDR1 is MNHNY and CDR2 is SVGAGI (reference sequence). V lost 5 bases to trimming and J lost 2 bases, with 12 bases between them. This CDR3 spans 14 amino acids. Produced via immunoSEQ multiplex PCR; TCRdb's table is partial and in-frame only. The sample holds about 89,000 clones; approximately 86% are singletons and the top ten take around 6%. Study results and limitations: Across healthy donors, higher total template counts meant significantly greater approximately 2-week count variance. Differentially abundant clones: roughly 1.3 between replicates, 16.4 at roughly 13 days, 19 to 20 at four.

There are a few counts of this clone. Antigen specificity is unknown. This receptor was obtained from a person aged 18-69 years in good health. Material for sequencing was blood. The chain carries TRBV6-6 and TRBJ1-2; D is uncertain. The DNA for the CDR3 is TGTGCCAGCAGTAGGGAACGACGGAACTATGGCTACACCTTC. This encodes CASSRERRNYGYTF.